Each of the 5 T cell receptor beta chains below was sequenced from the same sample in a study of cytomegalovirus exposure and HLA in healthy donors. This PCR relied on a set of 60 Vbeta primers and 13 Jbeta primers. TCRdb's copy holds only in-frame clones and misses some; the assay was immunoSEQ multiplex PCR. The repertoire holds 150,000 to 200,000 clones, with about 78% as singletons. Sequencing was carried out using PBMCs. The receptors originated from a man in his sixties in good health and CMV-seronegative.

This clone is a singleton in its sample. The chain combines TRBV27 with TRBJ2-1; TRBD1 matches at 9 bases. This CDR3 spans 14 amino acids. Looked up from germline, CDR1 is MNHEY and CDR2 is SMNVEV (reference sequence). Losses at the gene ends were 7 bases for V and 4 bases for J; bases not matched to a gene: 5. The CDR3 loop reads CASTLGTGYNEQFF. As DNA, the CDR3 is TGTGCCAGCACCCTGGGGACAGGGTACAATGAGCAGTTCTTC.

This clone has a single count. The rearrangement uses TRBV7-9 and TRBJ1-5; the D gene is possibly TRBD1 (6 bases). Germline loops: CDR1 SEHNR, CDR2 FQNEAQ (reference sequence). Trimming took off 5 bases at V and 1 base at J, with 9 bases between the two ends. The CDR3 extends over 14 amino acids. The chain's CDR3 is CASSRGASNQPQHF. CDR3 bases: TGTGCCAGCAGCCGGGGGGCCAGCAATCAGCCCCAGCATTTT.

This chain connects TRBV5-8 to TRBJ1-2, with 7 bases lining up with TRBD1. The germline gives CDR1 SGHTS, CDR2 YDEGEE. Germline trimming cut 0 bases from V and 2 bases from J; bases unmatched to any gene: 7. The CDR3 has 16 residues. This CDR3 reads CASSLGGARGNYGYTF. As DNA, the CDR3 is TGTGCCAGCAGCTTGGGAGGGGCCAGGGGGAACTATGGCTACACCTTC.

This clone was seen more than once but under ten times. The chain employs TRBV6-6 and TRBJ2-3, with D maybe TRBD2 (5 bases). The V and J ends lost 8 bases and 2 bases respectively, with 14 bases between them. The CDR3 spans 14 residues. CDR1 and CDR2 from the germline V gene are MNHNY and SVGAGI (reference sequence). CDR3 in amino acids: CASADSLNTDTQYF. The CDR3 DNA follows: TGTGCCAGCGCGGACTCGCTAAACACAGATACGCAGTATTTT.

This clone was seen a handful of times. DNA of the CDR3: TGTGCCAGCAGCACGGGACTAGCGGTCCACGAGCAGTACTTC. Translation gives CASSTGLAVHEQYF. The rearrangement joins TRBV5-4 to TRBJ2-7; 11 bases line up with TRBD2. The germline CDR1 and CDR2 sequences are SGHNT and YYREEE (reference sequence). Trimming cost V 4 bases and J 5 bases; bases outside gene matches: 5. The CDR3 consists of 14 residues.